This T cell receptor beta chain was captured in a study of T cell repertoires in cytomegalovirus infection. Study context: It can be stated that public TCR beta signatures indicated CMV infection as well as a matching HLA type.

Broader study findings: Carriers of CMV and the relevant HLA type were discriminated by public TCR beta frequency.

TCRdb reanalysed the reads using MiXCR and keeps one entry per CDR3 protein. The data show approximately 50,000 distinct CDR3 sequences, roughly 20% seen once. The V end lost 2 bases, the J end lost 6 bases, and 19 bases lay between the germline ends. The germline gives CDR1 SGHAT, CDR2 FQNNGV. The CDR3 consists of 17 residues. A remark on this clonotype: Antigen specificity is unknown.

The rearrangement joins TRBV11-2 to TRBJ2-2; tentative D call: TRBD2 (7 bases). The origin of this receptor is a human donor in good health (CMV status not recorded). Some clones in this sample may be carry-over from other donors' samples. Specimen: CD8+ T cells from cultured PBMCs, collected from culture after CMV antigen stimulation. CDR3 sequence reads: CASSLRLGGGAPGELFF. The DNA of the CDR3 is TGTGCCAGCAGCTTACGATTAGGGGGGGGGGCCCCCGGGGAGCTGTTTTTT.